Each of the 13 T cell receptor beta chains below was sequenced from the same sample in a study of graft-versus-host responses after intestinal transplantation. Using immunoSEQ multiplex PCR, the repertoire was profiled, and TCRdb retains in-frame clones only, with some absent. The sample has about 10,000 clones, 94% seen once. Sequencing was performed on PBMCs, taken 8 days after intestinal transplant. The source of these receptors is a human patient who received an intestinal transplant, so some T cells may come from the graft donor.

The CDR3, as DNA: TGTGCCAGCAGCTTACGCGGGGGGGCTAATGAGCAGTTCTTC. Translation gives CASSLRGGANEQFF. V gene TRBV5-4 combines with J gene TRBJ2-1, with 9 nucleotides matching TRBD2. V was clipped by 2 bases and J by 7 bases; unmatched bases: 4. Per the germline V gene, CDR1 is SGHNT and CDR2 is YYREEE (reference sequence). The CDR3 totals 14 residues.

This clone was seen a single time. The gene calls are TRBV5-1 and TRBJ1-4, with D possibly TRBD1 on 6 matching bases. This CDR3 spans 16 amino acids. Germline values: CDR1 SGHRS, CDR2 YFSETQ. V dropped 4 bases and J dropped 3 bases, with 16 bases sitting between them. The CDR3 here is CASSPMVGTSNEKLFF. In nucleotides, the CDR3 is TGCGCCAGCAGCCCGATGGTGGGGACATCTAATGAAAAACTGTTTTTT.

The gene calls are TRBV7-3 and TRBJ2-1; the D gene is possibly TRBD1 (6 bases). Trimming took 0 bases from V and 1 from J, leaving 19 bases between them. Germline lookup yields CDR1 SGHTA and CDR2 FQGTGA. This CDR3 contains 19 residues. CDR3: CASSLTYDNTGQSYNEQFF. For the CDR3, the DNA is TGTGCCAGCAGCTTAACTTACGACAATACAGGGCAATCCTACAATGAGCAGTTCTTC.

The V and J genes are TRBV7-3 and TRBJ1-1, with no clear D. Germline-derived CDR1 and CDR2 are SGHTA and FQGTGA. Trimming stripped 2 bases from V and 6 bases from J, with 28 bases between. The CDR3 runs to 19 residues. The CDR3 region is CASSLYFSSLTGSLSEAFF. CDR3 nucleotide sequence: TGTGCCAGCAGCTTATACTTTTCCTCTCTGACCGGGAGTCTCTCTGAAGCTTTCTTT.

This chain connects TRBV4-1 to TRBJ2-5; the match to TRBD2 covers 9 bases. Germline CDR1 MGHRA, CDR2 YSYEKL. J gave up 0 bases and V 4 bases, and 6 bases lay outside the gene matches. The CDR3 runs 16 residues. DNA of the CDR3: TGCGCCAGCAGCCCAACGAGCGGGAGGAACCAAGAGACCCAGTACTTC. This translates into CASSPTSGRNQETQYF.

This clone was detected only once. The CDR3 region has the DNA TGTGCCAGCAGCCCAAAGACAGGGGTCAGGAACTATGGCTACACCTTC. The encoded protein is CASSPKTGVRNYGYTF. V gene TRBV5-5 combines with J gene TRBJ1-2; 8 bases match TRBD1. CDR1 and CDR2 (germline): SGHKS, YYEKEE (reference sequence). The CDR3 covers 16 residues. J gave up 2 bases and V 4 bases, and 10 bases lay outside the gene matches. Looking up the rest from reference TRBV5-5 and TRBJ1-2 gives the full variable domain: DAGVTQSPTHLIKTRGQQVTLRCSPISGHKSVSWYQQVLGQGPQFIFQYYEKEERGRGNFPDRFSARQFPNYSSELNVNALLLGDSALYLCASSPKTGVRNYGYTFGSGTRLTVV.

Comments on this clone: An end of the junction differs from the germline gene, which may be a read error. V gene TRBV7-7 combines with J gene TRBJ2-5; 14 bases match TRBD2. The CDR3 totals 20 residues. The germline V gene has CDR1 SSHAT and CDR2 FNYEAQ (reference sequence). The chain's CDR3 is CASTLRTRGLAGGGGETQYF. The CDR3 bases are TGTGCTAGCACCCTTCGGACCCGCGGACTAGCGGGAGGAGGAGGTGAGACCCAGTACTTC.

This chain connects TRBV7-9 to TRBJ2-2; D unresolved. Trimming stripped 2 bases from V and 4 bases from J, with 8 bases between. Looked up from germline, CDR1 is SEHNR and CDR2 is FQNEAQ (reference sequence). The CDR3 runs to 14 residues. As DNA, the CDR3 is TGTGCCAGCAGCTTACTAGGTGTCACCGGGGAGCTGTTTTTT. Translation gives CASSLLGVTGELFF.

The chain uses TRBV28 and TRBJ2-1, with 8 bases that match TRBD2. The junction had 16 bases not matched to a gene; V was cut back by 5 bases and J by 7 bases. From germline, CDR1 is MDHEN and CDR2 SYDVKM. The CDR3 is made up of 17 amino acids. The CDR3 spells CASSPPLSGGLGNEQFF. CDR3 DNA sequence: TGTGCCAGCAGTCCCCCTCTGTCGGGAGGGCTGGGGAATGAGCAGTTCTTC.

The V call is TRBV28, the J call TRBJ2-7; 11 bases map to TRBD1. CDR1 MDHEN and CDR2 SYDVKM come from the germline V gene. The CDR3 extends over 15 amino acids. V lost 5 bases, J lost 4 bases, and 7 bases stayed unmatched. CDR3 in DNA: TGTGCCAGCAGTCCGTGGACAGGGGGCATGTACGAGCAGTACTTC. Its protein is CASSPWTGGMYEQYF.

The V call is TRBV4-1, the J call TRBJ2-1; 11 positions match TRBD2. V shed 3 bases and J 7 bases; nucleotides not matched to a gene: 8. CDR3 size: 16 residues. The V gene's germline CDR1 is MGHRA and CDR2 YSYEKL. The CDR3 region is CASSHGTSGTGNEQFF. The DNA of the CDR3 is TGCGCCAGCAGCCACGGGACTAGCGGAACGGGGAATGAGCAGTTCTTC.

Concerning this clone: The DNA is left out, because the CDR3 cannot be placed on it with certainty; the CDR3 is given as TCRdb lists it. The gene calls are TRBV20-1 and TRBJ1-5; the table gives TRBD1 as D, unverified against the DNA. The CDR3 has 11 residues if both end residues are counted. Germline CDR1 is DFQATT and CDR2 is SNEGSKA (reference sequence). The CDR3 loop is CSAVGTGALHF.

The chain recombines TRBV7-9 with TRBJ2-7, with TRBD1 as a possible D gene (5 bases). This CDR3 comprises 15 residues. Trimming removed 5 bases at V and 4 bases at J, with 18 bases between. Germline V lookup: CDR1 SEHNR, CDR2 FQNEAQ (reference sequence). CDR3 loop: CASSDTGSEAYEQYF. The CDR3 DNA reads TGTGCCAGCAGCGATACAGGTTCAGAGGCGTACGAGCAGTACTTC.